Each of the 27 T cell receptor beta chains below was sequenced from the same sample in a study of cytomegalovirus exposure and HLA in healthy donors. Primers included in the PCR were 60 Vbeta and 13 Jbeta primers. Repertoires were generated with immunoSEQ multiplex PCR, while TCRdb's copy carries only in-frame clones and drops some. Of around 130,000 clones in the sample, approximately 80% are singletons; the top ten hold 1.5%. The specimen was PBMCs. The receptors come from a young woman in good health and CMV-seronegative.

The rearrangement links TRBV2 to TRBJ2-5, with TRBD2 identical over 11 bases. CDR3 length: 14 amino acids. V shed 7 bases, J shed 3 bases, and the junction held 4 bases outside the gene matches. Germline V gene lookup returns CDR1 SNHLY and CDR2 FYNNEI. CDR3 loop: CASKPGLAEETQYF. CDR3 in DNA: TGTGCCAGCAAACCGGGACTAGCGGAAGAGACCCAGTACTTC.

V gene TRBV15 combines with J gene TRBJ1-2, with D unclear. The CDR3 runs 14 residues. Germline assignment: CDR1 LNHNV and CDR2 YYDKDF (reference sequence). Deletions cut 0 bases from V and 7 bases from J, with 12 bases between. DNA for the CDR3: TGTGCCACCAGCAGAGATTCGGTTTCGTTTGGCTACACCTTC. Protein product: CATSRDSVSFGYTF.

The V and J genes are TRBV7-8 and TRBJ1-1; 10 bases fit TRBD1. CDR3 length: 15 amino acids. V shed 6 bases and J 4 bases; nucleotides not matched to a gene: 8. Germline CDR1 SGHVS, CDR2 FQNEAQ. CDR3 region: CASRTEGQGSTEAFF. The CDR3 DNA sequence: TGTGCCAGCAGAACCGAGGGACAGGGGAGCACTGAAGCTTTCTTT.

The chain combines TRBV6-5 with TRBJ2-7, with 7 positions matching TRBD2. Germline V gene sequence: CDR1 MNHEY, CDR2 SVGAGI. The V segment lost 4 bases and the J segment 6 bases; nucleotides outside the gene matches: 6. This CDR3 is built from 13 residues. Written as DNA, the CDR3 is TGTGCCAGCAGTTCTTGGCGGGGGACCGAGCAGTACTTC. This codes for CASSSWRGTEQYF.

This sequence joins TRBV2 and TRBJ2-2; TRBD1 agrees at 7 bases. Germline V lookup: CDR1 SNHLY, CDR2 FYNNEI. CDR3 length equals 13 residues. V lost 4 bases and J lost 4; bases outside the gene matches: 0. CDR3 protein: CASSGDSTGELFF. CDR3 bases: TGTGCCAGCAGTGGGGACAGCACCGGGGAGCTGTTTTTT.

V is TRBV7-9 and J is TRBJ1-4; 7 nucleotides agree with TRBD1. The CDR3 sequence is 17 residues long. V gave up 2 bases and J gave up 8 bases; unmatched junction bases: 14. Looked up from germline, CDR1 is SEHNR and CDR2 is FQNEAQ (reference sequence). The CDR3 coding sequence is TGTGCCAGCAGCTTAACCCCCTCGACAGGGTTTGAAGAAAAACTGTTTTTT. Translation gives CASSLTPSTGFEEKLFF.

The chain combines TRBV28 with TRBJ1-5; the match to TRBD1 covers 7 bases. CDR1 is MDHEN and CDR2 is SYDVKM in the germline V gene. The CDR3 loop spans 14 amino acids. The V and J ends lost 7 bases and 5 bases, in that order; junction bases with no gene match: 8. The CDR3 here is CASTGGGAYQPQHF. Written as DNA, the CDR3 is TGTGCCAGCACTGGAGGGGGCGCGTATCAGCCCCAGCATTTT.

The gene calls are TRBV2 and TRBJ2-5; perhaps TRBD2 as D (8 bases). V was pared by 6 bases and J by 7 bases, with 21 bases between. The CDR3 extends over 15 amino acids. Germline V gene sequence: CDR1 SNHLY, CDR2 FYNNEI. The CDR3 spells CASRLGLEGAGTQYF. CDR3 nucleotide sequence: TGTGCCAGCAGACTGGGACTAGAGGGGGCGGGGACCCAGTACTTC.

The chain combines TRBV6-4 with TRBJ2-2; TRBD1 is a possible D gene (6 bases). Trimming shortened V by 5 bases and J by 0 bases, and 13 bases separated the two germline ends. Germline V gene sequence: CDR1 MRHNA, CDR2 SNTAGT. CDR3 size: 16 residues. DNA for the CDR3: TGTGCCAGCAGTCATGGGACATTTTCGAACACCGGGGAGCTGTTTTTT. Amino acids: CASSHGTFSNTGELFF.

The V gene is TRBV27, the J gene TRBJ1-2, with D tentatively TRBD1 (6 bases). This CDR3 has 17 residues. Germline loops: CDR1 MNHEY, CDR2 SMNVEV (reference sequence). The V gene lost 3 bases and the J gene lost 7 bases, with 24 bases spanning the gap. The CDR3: CASSLYGTQPRISGYTF. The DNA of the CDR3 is TGTGCCAGCAGTTTGTACGGGACACAACCCCGGATCTCTGGCTACACCTTC.

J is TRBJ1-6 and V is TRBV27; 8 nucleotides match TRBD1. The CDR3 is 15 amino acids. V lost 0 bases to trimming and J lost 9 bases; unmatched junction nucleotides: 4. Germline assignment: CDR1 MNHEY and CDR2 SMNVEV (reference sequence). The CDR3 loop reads CASSLSGTGSSPLHF. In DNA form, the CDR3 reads TGTGCCAGCAGTTTATCGGGGACAGGCTCTTCACCCCTCCACTTT.

In DNA, the CDR3 is TGTGCCACCAGCAGAGAGGACGGCGGGGGTAGAGCCGGGGAGCTGTTTTTT. Amino acid sequence: CATSREDGGGRAGELFF. This chain links TRBV15 with TRBJ2-2; 7 bases align to TRBD2. Germline lookup yields CDR1 LNHNV and CDR2 YYDKDF (reference sequence). The V segment lost 0 bases and the J segment 6 bases; nucleotides outside the gene matches: 10. The CDR3 loop spans 17 amino acids.

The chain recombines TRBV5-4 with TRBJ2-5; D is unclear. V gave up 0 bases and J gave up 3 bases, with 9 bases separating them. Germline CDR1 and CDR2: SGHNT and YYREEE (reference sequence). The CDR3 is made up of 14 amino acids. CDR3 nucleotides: TGTGCCAGCAGCTTGGTAATAGATGAAGAGACCCAGTACTTC. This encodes CASSLVIDEETQYF.

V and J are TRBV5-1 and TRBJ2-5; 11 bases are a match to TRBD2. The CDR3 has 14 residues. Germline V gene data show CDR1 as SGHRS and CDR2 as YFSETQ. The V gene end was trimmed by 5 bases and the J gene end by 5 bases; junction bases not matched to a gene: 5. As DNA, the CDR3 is TGCGCCAGCAGAGGCAGGACTAGCGGGGAGACCCAGTACTTC. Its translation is CASRGRTSGETQYF.

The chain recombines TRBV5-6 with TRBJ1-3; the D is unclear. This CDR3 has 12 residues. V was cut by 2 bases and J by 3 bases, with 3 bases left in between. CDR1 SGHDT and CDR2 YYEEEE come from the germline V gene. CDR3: CASSFGGNTIYF. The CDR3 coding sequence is TGTGCCAGCAGCTTCGGTGGAAACACCATATATTTT.

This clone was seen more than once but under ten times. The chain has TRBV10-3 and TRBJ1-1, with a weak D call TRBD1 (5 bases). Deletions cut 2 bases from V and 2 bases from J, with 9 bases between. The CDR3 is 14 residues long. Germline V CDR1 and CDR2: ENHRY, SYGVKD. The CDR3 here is CAISETGSNTEAFF. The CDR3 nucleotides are TGTGCCATCAGTGAGACAGGTTCTAACACTGAAGCTTTCTTT.

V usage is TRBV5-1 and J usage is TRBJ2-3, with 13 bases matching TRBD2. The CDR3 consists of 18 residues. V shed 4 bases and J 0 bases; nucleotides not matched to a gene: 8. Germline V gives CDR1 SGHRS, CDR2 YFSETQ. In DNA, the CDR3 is TGCGCCAGCAGCCCCTTTGGGACTAGCGGGACTAGCACAGATACGCAGTATTTT. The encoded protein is CASSPFGTSGTSTDTQYF.

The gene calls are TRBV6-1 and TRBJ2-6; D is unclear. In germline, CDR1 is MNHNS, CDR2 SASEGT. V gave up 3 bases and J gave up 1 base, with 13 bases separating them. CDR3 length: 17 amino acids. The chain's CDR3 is CASSEVGLVSGANVLTF. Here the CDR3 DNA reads TGTGCCAGCAGTGAGGTCGGTTTGGTGTCTGGGGCCAACGTCCTGACTTTC.

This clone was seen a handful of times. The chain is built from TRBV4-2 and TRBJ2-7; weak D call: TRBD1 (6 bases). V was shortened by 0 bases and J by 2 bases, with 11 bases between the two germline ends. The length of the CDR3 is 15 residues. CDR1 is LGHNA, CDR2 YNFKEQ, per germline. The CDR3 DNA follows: TGTGCCAGCAGCCAAGAAAGAACAGGGACCTACGAGCAGTACTTC. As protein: CASSQERTGTYEQYF.

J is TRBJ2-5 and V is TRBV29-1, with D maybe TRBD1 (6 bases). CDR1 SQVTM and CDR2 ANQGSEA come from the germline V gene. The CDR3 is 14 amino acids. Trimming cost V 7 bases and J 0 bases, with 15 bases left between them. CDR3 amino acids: CSGRGREYQETQYF. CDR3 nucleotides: TGCAGCGGCAGGGGACGCGAGTACCAAGAGACCCAGTACTTC.

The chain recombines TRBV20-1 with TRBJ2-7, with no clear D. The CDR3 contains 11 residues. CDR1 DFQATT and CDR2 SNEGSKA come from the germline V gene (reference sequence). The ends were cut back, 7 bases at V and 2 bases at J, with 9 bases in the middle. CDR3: CSVGTTYEQYF. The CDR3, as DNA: TGCAGTGTGGGCACAACCTACGAGCAGTACTTC.

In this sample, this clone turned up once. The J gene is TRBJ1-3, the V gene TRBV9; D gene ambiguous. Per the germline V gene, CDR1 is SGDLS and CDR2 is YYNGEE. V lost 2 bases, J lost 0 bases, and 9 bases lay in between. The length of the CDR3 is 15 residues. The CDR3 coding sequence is TGTGCCAGCAGCGTGGACGGGAGCTCTGGAAACACCATATATTTT. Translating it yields CASSVDGSSGNTIYF. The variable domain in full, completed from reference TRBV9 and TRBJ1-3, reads DSGVTQTPKHLITATGQRVTLRCSPRSGDLSVYWYQQSLDQGLQFLIQYYNGEERAKGNILERFSAQQFPDLHSELNLSSLELGDSALYFCASSVDGSSGNTIYFGEGSWLTVV.

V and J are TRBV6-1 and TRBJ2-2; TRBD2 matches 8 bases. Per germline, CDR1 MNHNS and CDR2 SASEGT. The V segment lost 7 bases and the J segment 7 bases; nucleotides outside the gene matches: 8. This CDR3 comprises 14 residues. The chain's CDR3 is CASIRGGIIGELFF. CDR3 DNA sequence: TGTGCCAGCATCCGGGGGGGGATCATCGGGGAGCTGTTTTTT.

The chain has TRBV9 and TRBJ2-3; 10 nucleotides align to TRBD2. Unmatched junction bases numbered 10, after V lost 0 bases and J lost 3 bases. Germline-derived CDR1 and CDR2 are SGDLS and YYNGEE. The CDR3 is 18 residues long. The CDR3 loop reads CASSVATLVAGGTDTQYF. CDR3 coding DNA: TGTGCCAGCAGCGTAGCTACCCTGGTAGCGGGAGGAACAGATACGCAGTATTTT.

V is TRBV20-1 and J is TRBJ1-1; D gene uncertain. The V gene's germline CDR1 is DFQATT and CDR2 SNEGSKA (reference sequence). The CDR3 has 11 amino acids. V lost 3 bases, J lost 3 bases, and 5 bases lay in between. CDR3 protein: CSASGYTEAFF. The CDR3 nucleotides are TGCAGTGCTAGTGGCTACACTGAAGCTTTCTTT.

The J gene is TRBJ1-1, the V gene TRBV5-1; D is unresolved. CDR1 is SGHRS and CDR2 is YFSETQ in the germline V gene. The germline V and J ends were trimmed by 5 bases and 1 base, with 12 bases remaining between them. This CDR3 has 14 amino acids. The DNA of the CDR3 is TGCGCCAGCAGTGTTCCGTCAGGGAACACTGAAGCTTTCTTT. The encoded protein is CASSVPSGNTEAFF.

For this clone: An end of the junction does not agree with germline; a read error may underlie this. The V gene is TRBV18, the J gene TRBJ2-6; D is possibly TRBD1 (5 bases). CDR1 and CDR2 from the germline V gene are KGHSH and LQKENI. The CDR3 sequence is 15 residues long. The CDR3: CASSPADSGANGLTF. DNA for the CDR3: TGTGCCAGCTCACCGGCTGACTCTGGGGCCAACGGCCTGACTTTC. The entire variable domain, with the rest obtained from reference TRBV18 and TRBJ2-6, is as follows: NAGVMQNPRHLVRRRGQEARLRCSPMKGHSHVYWYRQLPEEGLKFMVYLQKENIIDESGMPKERFSAEFPKEGPSILRIQQVVRGDSAAYFCASSPADSGANGLTFGAGSRLTVL.